This T cell receptor (beta chain) stems from a study of neurological immune-mediated disorders. Study context: Among some 35 multiple sclerosis patients, roughly 30 were relapsing-remitting and 3 were secondary progressive. Overall study findings and caveats: One related-CDR3 cluster, found by phylogenetic grouping, held repertoires of 18 of 34 multiple sclerosis patients and is a possible signature. For the multiple sclerosis repertoire cluster, an association with any clinical or MRI feature was absent.

This clonotype was found many times. The target antigen is unknown. The cDNA was synthesized by 5'RACE incorporating 10-nucleotide random UMIs. TCRdb recomputed calls from the 5' RACE reads with MiXCR, one row per CDR3 protein. Here the sample spans 66,000 or so distinct CDR3 sequences, nearly 3.5% being singletons. Germline V gene lookup returns CDR1 SGHRS and CDR2 YFSETQ. The CDR3 extends over 16 amino acids. With 4 bases removed from V and 0 bases from J, the gap between germline ends came to 16 bases. Specimen: PBMCs. The TCR sequence derives from a man aged 35 to 55 with multiple sclerosis. The rearrangement uses TRBV5-1 and TRBJ1-2, with D possibly TRBD1 on 6 matching bases. The CDR3 here is CASSPQRGAANYGYTF. The CDR3 coding sequence is TGCGCCAGCAGCCCTCAGCGGGGGGCAGCTAACTATGGCTACACCTTC.